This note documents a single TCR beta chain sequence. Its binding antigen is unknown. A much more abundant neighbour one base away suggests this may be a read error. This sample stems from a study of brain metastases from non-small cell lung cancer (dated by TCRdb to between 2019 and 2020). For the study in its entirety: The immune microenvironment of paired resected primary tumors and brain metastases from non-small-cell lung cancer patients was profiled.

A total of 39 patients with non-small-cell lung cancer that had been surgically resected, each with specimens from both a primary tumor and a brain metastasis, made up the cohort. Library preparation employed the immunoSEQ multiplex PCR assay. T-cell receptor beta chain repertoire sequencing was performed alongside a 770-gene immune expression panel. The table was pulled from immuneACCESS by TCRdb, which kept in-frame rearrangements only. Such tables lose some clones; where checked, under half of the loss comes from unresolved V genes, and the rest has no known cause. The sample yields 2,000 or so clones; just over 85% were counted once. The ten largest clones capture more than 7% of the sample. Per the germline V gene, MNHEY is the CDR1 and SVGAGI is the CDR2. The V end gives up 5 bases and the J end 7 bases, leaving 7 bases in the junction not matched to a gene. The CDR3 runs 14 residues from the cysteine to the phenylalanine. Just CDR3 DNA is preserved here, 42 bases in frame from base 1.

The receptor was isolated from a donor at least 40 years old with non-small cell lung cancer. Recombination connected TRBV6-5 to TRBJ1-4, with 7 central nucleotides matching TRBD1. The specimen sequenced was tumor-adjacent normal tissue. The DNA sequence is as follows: TGTGCCAGCAGTCTACAGGGGCGGGTTGAAAAACTGTTTTTT. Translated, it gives CASSLQGRVEKLFF.